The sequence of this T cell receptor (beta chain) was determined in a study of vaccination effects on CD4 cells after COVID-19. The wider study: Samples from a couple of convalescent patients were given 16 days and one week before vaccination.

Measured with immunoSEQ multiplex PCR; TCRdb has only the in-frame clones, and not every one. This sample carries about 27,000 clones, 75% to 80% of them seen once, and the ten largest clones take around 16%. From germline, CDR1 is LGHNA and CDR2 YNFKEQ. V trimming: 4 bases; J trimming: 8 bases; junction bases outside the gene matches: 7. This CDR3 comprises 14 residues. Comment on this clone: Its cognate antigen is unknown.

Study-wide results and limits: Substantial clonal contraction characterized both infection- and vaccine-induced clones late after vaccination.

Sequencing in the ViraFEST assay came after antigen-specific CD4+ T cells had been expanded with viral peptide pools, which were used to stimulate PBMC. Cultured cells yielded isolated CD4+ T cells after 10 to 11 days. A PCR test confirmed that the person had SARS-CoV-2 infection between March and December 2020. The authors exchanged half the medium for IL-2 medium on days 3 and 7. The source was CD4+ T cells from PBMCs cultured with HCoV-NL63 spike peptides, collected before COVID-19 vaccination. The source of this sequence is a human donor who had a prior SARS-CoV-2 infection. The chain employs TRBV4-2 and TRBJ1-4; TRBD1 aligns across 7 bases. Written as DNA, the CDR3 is TGTGCCAGCAGCCGTGAGACAGGGAGCGAAAAACTGTTTTTT. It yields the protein CASSRETGSEKLFF.